Listed below are T cell receptor beta chains from one sample, sequenced in a study of OX40 agonist ivuxolimab in advanced cancers. Sequencing used immunoSEQ multiplex PCR; TCRdb keeps in-frame clones, though not all of them. This table holds about 73,000 clones, about nine tenths found once. The source material was CD4+ or CD8+ T cells sorted from blood, sampled in a trial of the OX40 agonist ivuxolimab. The receptor source for this set is an adult with an advanced solid tumor such as melanoma, head and neck, liver or kidney cancer. Each CDR3 is given with its conserved first and last residue. The D gene is left open where the match is weak. The size entry is marked missing in some rows and otherwise reads once, few, many or a size class.

TRBJ2-5 . TRBD2 TRBV7-2 TGTGCCAGCAGCTTAGTAGGGACTAGCGGGCGAGAGACCCAGTACTTC CASSLVGTSGRETQYF
TRBJ2-3 . TRBD2 TRBV6-1 TGTGCCAGCATGGAGCGGGAGGAGAATACGCAGTATTTT CASMEREENTQYF
TRBJ1-1 . TRBD1 TRBV2 TGTGCCAGCAGCAGGGGGTGGAACACTGAAGCTTTCTTT CASSRGWNTEAFF
TRBJ1-4 . TRBD1 TRBV18 TGTGCCAGCTCGAACCAGGGGGGCTCAGACGAAAAACTGTTTTTT CASSNQGGSDEKLFF
TRBJ2-7 . TRBD1 TRBV5-4 TGTGCCAGCAGCTTGGGCAGGGGGAGAGAGCAGTACTTC CASSLGRGREQYF
TRBJ2-7 few . TRBV28 TGTGCCAGCAGTTTGTCCGAGCAGTACTTC CASSLSEQYF
TRBJ1-2 . TRBD1 TRBV28 TGTGCCAGCAGCTCACAGGGGCTTAGGGGCTACACCTTC CASSSQGLRGYTF
TRBJ1-5 . TRBD1 TRBV19 TGTGCCAGTAGTACGGGACAGATCAATCAGCCCCAGCATTTT CASSTGQINQPQHF
TRBJ2-1 . . TRBV6-5 TGTGCCAGCAGTAAGGACTACAATGAGCAGTTCTTC CASSKDYNEQFF
TRBJ2-2 . TRBD2 TRBV5-1 TGCGCCAGCAGCTTATCAGCGGGGACCGGGGAGCTGTTTTTT CASSLSAGTGELFF
TRBJ2-2 . TRBD1 TRBV7-8 TGTGCCAGCAGCTCAGAGGGACAGCAAACCGGGGAGCTGTTTTTT CASSSEGQQTGELFF
TRBJ2-5 . . TRBV4-3 TGCGCCAGCAGCCAGGCAACGGCCCAGTACTTC CASSQATAQYF
TRBJ2-7 few . TRBV25-1 TGTGCCAGTAAACAAGGGGCGACTGAGCAGTACTTC CASKQGATEQYF
TRBJ2-4 . . TRBV11-2 TGTGCCAGCAGCCCTCAGGGAGGAGGTGGAAACATTCAGTACTTC CASSPQGGGGNIQYF
TRBJ2-1 . . TRBV4-2 TGTGCCAGCAGCCAAGAGTATGGCTCCTACAATGAGCAGTTCTTC CASSQEYGSYNEQFF
TRBJ1-4 . . TRBV5-8 TGTGCCAGCAGCTTGGGTGCTGAAAAACTGTTTTTT CASSLGAEKLFF
TRBJ1-3 . . TRBV6-1 TGTGCCAGCAGTGAATTGACATATGGAAACACCATATATTTT CASSELTYGNTIYF
TRBJ2-6 . . TRBV9 TGTGCCAGCAGCCGCGACAGCTCTGGGGCCAACGTCCTGACTTTC CASSRDSSGANVLTF
TRBJ2-3 . . TRBV6-5 TGTGCCAGCAGTTCCAATAGCGGAGCCGTCGCAGATACGCAGTATTTT CASSSNSGAVADTQYF
TRBJ2-2 . . TRBV5-1 TGCGCCAGCAGCGCACCGGGTTCCGGGGAGCTGTTTTTT CASSAPGSGELFF
TRBJ1-4 . . TRBV6-5 TGTGCCAGCAATGGGGGGCTACAAGAAAAACTGTTTTTT CASNGGLQEKLFF
TRBJ2-1 . . TRBV6-6 TGTGCCAGCAGCAGTCCCTGGGGCGGAGGGAAGGATGAGCAGTTCTTC CASSSPWGGGKDEQFF
TRBJ2-3 . . TRBV5-1 TGCGCCAGCAGCTCAACAGGGACCACAGATACGCAGTATTTT CASSSTGTTDTQYF
TRBJ2-4 . . TRBV28 TGTGCCAGCAGTCGGGACCGGGTAGGCAAAAACATTCAGTACTTC CASSRDRVGKNIQYF
TRBJ1-2 . . TRBV6-5 TGTGCCAGCAGTTATAGCAGGCCGAGGGACTATGGCTACACCTTC CASSYSRPRDYGYTF
TRBJ1-1 . . TRBV6-5 TGTGCCAGCAGCCCAGGGAGACAAATGAACACTGAAGCTTTCTTT CASSPGRQMNTEAFF
TRBJ1-4 . . TRBV18 TGTGCCAGCTCACCCAGTCGGGCGCTGGGGTTTGAAAAACTGTTTTTT CASSPSRALGFEKLFF
TRBJ2-3 . . TRBV25-1 TGTGCCAGCAGTGAATATGAGGGGACTGATACGCAGTATTTT CASSEYEGTDTQYF
TRBJ2-1 . . TRBV4-1 TGCGCCAGCAGCCAACCCGCGGATGAGCAGTTCTTC CASSQPADEQFF
TRBJ2-7 . . TRBV27 TGTGCCAGCAGTTTAAAGGGGCGGGCCTACGAGCAGTACTTC CASSLKGRAYEQYF
TRBJ2-7 . . TRBV11-1 TGTGCCAGCAGCTTCGAACAGGGGAGGGAGCAGTACTTC CASSFEQGREQYF
TRBJ2-5 many . TRBV30 TGTGCCTTCGCAGGGTCAGAGACCCAGTACTTC CAFAGSETQYF
TRBJ2-1 few . TRBV5-1 TGCGCCAGCCTGGGCCCGGCTCGTAATGAGCAGTTCTTC CASLGPARNEQFF
TRBJ1-4 . . TRBV12-5 TGTGCTAGTGGGGAGTGGGGTCCGGTAACTAATGAAAAACTGTTTTTT CASGEWGPVTNEKLFF
TRBJ2-2 . TRBD1 TRBV27 TGTGCCAGCAGTAATCCAGGGGGAACCGGGGAGCTGTTTTTT CASSNPGGTGELFF
TRBJ2-7 . TRBD1 TRBV15 TGTGCCACCAGCAGAGACGCGACAGGGAAATCCTACGAGCAGTACTTC CATSRDATGKSYEQYF
TRBJ2-7 . TRBD1 TRBV11-1 TGTGCCAGCAGCTTAGCAAGTACAGGACAGGGAGAGCAGTACTTC CASSLASTGQGEQYF
TRBJ1-4 . . TRBV21-1 TGTGCCAGCAGCAAAGTCTATTGGGGGCTGAGTGAAAAACTGTTTTTT CASSKVYWGLSEKLFF
TRBJ2-2 . TRBD2 TRBV10-3 TGTGCCATCAGACTAGCGCCGCCGGAAACCGGGGAGCTGTTTTTT CAIRLAPPETGELFF
TRBJ1-2 . . TRBV29-1 TGCAGCGTTGTATTGGGTGTGGGCCCCAGTTCAGGCTACACCTTC CSVVLGVGPSSGYTF
TRBJ1-5 few . TRBV7-3 TGTGCCAGCAGCCTGGGACCCAATCAGCCCCAGCATTTT CASSLGPNQPQHF
TRBJ2-1 . . TRBV11-2 TGTGCCAGCAGCCTCTCTGGACAGACTTACAATGAGCAGTTCTTC CASSLSGQTYNEQFF
TRBJ2-5 once TRBD2 TRBV30 TGTGCCTCCTCCACTAGCGGCGGCTGGACCCAGTACTTC CASSTSGGWTQYF
TRBJ1-2 . TRBD1 TRBV6-5 TGTGCCAGCAGTGGACAGGAGAATCCGTATGGCTACACCTTC CASSGQENPYGYTF
TRBJ1-2 . TRBD1 TRBV19 TGTGCCAGTAGGGGGACAGGGAGGATGTCCTATGGCTACACCTTC CASRGTGRMSYGYTF
TRBJ1-2 . . TRBV18 TGTGCCAGCTCACCACTCGGTAAGGGCGGCGGCTACACCTTC CASSPLGKGGGYTF
TRBJ2-5 . TRBD1 TRBV11-2 TGTGCCAGCGGAATGGGACAGAAAGAGACCCAGTACTTC CASGMGQKETQYF
TRBJ1-1 . . TRBV19 TGTGCCAGTAGTCCCGGGACATCCCCGGGCACTGAAGCTTTCTTT CASSPGTSPGTEAFF
TRBJ1-1 . . TRBV10-3 TGTGCCATCAGTGTCCGGGACACCACTGAAGCTTTCTTT CAISVRDTTEAFF
TRBJ2-6 . . TRBV27 TGTGCCAGCAGCGCCTCTGGGGCCAACGTCCTGACTTTC CASSASGANVLTF
TRBJ2-5 . TRBD2 TRBV7-9 TGTGCCAGCAGCGGGAGGGTCGCCTGGGAGACCCAGTACTTC CASSGRVAWETQYF
TRBJ1-1 . . TRBV30 TGTGCCTGGAGTAAGGGGTCCACTAGGTCCCGCACTGAAGCTTTCTTT CAWSKGSTRSRTEAFF
TRBJ2-1 . . TRBV29-1 TGCAGCACACGTAGGGAGACGGGAACCTACAATGAGCAGTTCTTC CSTRRETGTYNEQFF
TRBJ1-4 . . TRBV6-5 TGTGCCAGCAGTTACAGGGAGCGGGAAAAACTGTTTTTT CASSYREREKLFF
TRBJ2-3 . . TRBV19 TGTGCCAGTAGTATTGATGGAGCCACAGATACGCAGTATTTT CASSIDGATDTQYF
TRBJ2-7 . . TRBV6-1 TGTGCCAGCAGTGAAAGACAAGGGTACGAGCAGTACTTC CASSERQGYEQYF
TRBJ2-5 . . TRBV27 TGTGCCAGCACCATGATACCCCCCGGGGTACCTCTGGGGGAGCAGTACTTC CASTMIPPGVPLGEQYF
TRBJ2-7 . . TRBV2 TGTGCCAGCAGTTCTCGGGAAGGGGGGTACGAGCAGTACTTC CASSSREGGYEQYF
TRBJ1-6 . . TRBV18 TGTGCCAGCTCACCCCGGATGGTGGCGAGCTCCTATAATTCACCCCTCCACTTT CASSPRMVASSYNSPLHF
TRBJ1-3 . . TRBV28 TGTGCCAGCAGTCCAACTCGAAGCTCTGGAAACACCATATATTTT CASSPTRSSGNTIYF